The next 4 T cell receptor beta chains were all read from a single sample in a study of cytomegalovirus exposure and HLA in healthy donors. PCR used 60 Vbeta primers and 13 Jbeta primers. Assay used: immunoSEQ multiplex PCR; TCRdb lists only in-frame clones, some missing. The sample comprises some 130,000 clones, roughly 74% of which are singletons, and approximately 7.2% rests with the top ten. The material sequenced was PBMCs. These TCRs come from a male donor in good health and CMV-seronegative.

The chain employs TRBV4-2 and TRBJ2-3; 8 bases match TRBD2. The CDR3 runs 12 residues. Trimming removed 8 bases from V and 5 bases from J; junction bases left unmatched: 3. Looked up from germline, CDR1 is LGHNA and CDR2 is YNFKEQ. The CDR3: CASAGGGDTQYF. The CDR3, as DNA: TGTGCCAGCGCCGGGGGGGGAGATACGCAGTATTTT.

In this sample, this clone turned up a few times. The CDR3 bases are TGTGCCAGCAGTTTAACAGGGGGGACAGATACGCAGTATTTT. Its translation is CASSLTGGTDTQYF. The rearrangement uses TRBV27 and TRBJ2-3, with 8 bases matching TRBD1. J lost 3 bases, V lost 2 bases, and 1 base had no gene match. The CDR3 totals 14 residues. CDR1 and CDR2 from the germline V gene are MNHEY and SMNVEV (reference sequence).

This chain connects TRBV19 to TRBJ2-3, with 8 bases lining up with TRBD2. Germline CDR1 and CDR2: LNHDA and SQIVND (reference sequence). The CDR3 consists of 13 residues. J lost 9 bases, V lost 3 bases, and 5 bases had no gene match. The CDR3 is CASSISGGVTQYF. The DNA for the CDR3 is TGTGCCAGTAGTATCTCGGGGGGGGTAACGCAGTATTTT.

The rearrangement uses TRBV6-5 and TRBJ1-4; TRBD1 aligns across 9 bases. CDR3 length: 14 residues. The V segment lost 6 bases and the J segment 3 bases; nucleotides outside the gene matches: 2. Germline V CDR1 and CDR2: MNHEY, SVGAGI. CDR3 amino acids: CASRTGGSNEKLFF. Written as DNA, the CDR3 is TGTGCCAGCAGAACAGGGGGCTCTAATGAAAAACTGTTTTTT.